Each of the 25 T cell receptor beta chains below was sequenced from the same sample in a study of T cells after yellow fever vaccination. One entry per CDR3 protein, called by TCRdb with MiXCR from the 5' RACE reads. The top ten hold approximately 35% of the sample, which has some 150,000 distinct CDR3 sequences, about a tenth seen once. Sequencing was performed on CD8+ T cells sorted from PBMCs, taken 45 days after the yellow fever booster vaccination. The receptor set was obtained from a man younger than 35 who received the YFV17D yellow fever vaccine.

Ten or more counts support this clonotype. V is TRBV9 and J is TRBJ2-6, with TRBD2 matching over 8 bases. J lost 0 bases, V lost 0 bases, and 8 bases had no gene match. The CDR3 has 19 amino acids. Germline CDR1 reads SGDLS; CDR2 reads YYNGEE. Here the CDR3 DNA reads TGTGCCAGCAGCGTAGAAATAGCGGGGCCCTTCTCTGGGGCCAACGTCCTGACTTTC. It translates to CASSVEIAGPFSGANVLTF. The entire variable domain, with the rest obtained from reference TRBV9 and TRBJ2-6, is as follows: DSGVTQTPKHLITATGQRVTLRCSPRSGDLSVYWYQQSLDQGLQFLIQYYNGEERAKGNILERFSAQQFPDLHSELNLSSLELGDSALYFCASSVEIAGPFSGANVLTFGAGSRLTVL.

This clonotype occurred many times. V and J are TRBV5-6 and TRBJ2-1; D not resolved. Deletions cut 8 bases from V and 3 bases from J, with 9 bases between. Germline loops: CDR1 SGHDT, CDR2 YYEEEE. This CDR3 contains 12 residues. CDR3 in DNA: TGTGCCAGTGGGCCGGTCTACAATGAGCAGTTCTTC. It is translated as CASGPVYNEQFF. The full variable domain, in which reference TRBV5-6 and TRBJ2-1 provide the parts outside the CDR3, is DAGVTQSPTHLIKTRGQQVTLRCSPKSGHDTVSWYQQALGQGPQFIFQYYEEEERQRGNFPDRFSGHQFPNYSSELNVNALLLGDSALYLCASGPVYNEQFFGPGTRLTVL.

This rearrangement joins TRBV7-9 to TRBJ1-6; no clear D. Trimming took 1 base from V and 11 from J, leaving 12 bases between them. This CDR3 has 14 residues. Germline assignment: CDR1 SEHNR and CDR2 FQNEAQ (reference sequence). The CDR3 DNA is TGTGCCAGCAGCTTAGAAGGGAATCCTCCACCCCTCCACTTT. Translation gives CASSLEGNPPPLHF.

The chain is built from TRBV6-2 or TRBV6-3 and TRBJ2-2; D ambiguous. Trimming left V 7 bases short and J 1 base short, with 16 bases between. The CDR3 length is 16 residues. From germline, CDR1 is MNHEY and CDR2 SVGEGT. CDR3: CASTNPSRGNTGELFF. The DNA of the CDR3 is TGTGCCAGCACCAACCCGAGCAGAGGGAACACCGGGGAGCTGTTTTTT.

This clonotype was picked up many times. The V and J genes are TRBV27 and TRBJ2-1; a possible D gene is TRBD1 (6 bases). Germline values: CDR1 MNHEY, CDR2 SMNVEV (reference sequence). V dropped 6 bases and J dropped 9 bases, with 12 bases sitting between them. The CDR3 length is 12 residues. For the CDR3, the DNA is TGTGCCAGCAGGTGGGCACAGGGTGAGCAGTTCTTC. Encoded protein: CASRWAQGEQFF.

This clonotype has more than one count but fewer than ten. The chain combines TRBV23-1 with TRBJ2-7; 9 bases are shared with TRBD1. TRBV23-1 is an ORF; its function is uncertain. Trimming cost V 5 bases and J 2 bases; bases outside gene matches: 7. The CDR3 has 15 amino acids. CDR3 residues: CASSEIGQGTYEQYF. CDR3 in DNA: TGCGCCAGCAGTGAGATCGGACAGGGGACCTACGAGCAGTACTTC.

This clonotype was seen more than once but under ten times. The chain has TRBV3-1 and TRBJ1-1, with TRBD1 identical over 11 bases. From germline, CDR1 is LGHDT and CDR2 YNNKEL (reference sequence). This CDR3 comprises 15 residues. The J segment lost 5 bases and the V segment lost 4 bases, leaving 6 bases of the junction unmatched. CDR3 coding DNA: TGTGCCAGCAGCCCGGGACAGGGGGTATGGACTGAAGCTTTCTTT. It encodes CASSPGQGVWTEAFF. The complete variable domain, with remaining parts taken from reference TRBV3-1 and TRBJ1-1, reads DTAVSQTPKYLVTQMGNDKSIKCEQNLGHDTMYWYKQDSKKFLKIMFSYNNKELIINETVPNRFSPKSPDKAHLNLHINSLELGDSAVYFCASSPGQGVWTEAFFGQGTRLTVV.

As to this clonotype: One end of the junction does not line up with germline, which may come from a read error. V gene TRBV7-7 combines with J gene TRBJ2-1; tentatively, D is TRBD2 (6 bases). From germline, CDR1 is SSHAT and CDR2 FNYEAQ (reference sequence). The CDR3 is made up of 15 amino acids. The CDR3 DNA reads as TGTGCCAGCAGCCCCACCGCGGGGTCCTTTGGGCTTGTCGTTTTC. This translates into CASSPTAGSFGLVVF.

As for this clonotype: A much more abundant neighbour one base away suggests this may be a read error. The gene calls are TRBV27 and TRBJ1-5, with D unclear. This CDR3 comprises 13 residues. The V gene's germline CDR1 is MNHEY and CDR2 SMNVEV (reference sequence). The CDR3 loop reads CASSLMTNQPHHF. CDR3 DNA sequence: TGTGCCAGCAGTTTAATGACCAATCAGCCCCATCATTTT.

This clonotype was seen at least ten times. The chain combines TRBV5-1 with TRBJ2-3, with D possibly TRBD1 on 7 matching bases. The CDR3 is 19 amino acids. Trimming shortened V by 1 base and J by 0 bases, and 21 bases separated the two germline ends. Germline V lookup: CDR1 SGHRS, CDR2 YFSETQ. CDR3 coding DNA: TGCGCCAGCAGCTTGCGGCGGGGACAGAGCTCTACTAGCACAGATACGCAGTATTTT. This gives the protein CASSLRRGQSSTSTDTQYF.

This clonotype has just a few counts. The rearrangement uses TRBV7-9 and TRBJ2-7; 7 bases map to TRBD1. Germline lookup yields CDR1 SEHNR and CDR2 FQNEAQ (reference sequence). The junction had 5 bases not matched to a gene; V was cut back by 1 base and J by 5 bases. The CDR3 covers 14 residues. This CDR3 reads CASSLDRGGHEQYV. For the CDR3, the DNA is TGTGCCAGCAGCTTAGACAGGGGTGGACACGAGCAGTACGTC.

The rearrangement joins TRBV4-2 to TRBJ1-1; no definite D call. CDR1 and CDR2 (germline): LGHNA, YNFKEQ. Deletions cut 4 bases from V and 2 bases from J, with 26 bases between. This CDR3 spans 19 amino acids. The CDR3 reads CASSPESGGPFPPNTEAFF. The CDR3 DNA sequence: TGTGCCAGCAGCCCAGAGAGCGGAGGACCTTTCCCTCCTAACACTGAAGCTTTCTTT.

CDR3 sequence: CASSLGDENQPQHF. CDR3 coding DNA: TGTGCCAGCAGCTTAGGAGATGAGAATCAGCCCCAGCATTTT. V usage is TRBV7-2 and J usage is TRBJ1-5; D is unresolved. CDR1 and CDR2 (germline): SGHTA, FQGNSA. V was clipped by 1 base and J by 4 bases, with 8 bases between them. The CDR3 loop spans 14 amino acids.

This clonotype was detected many times. The chain couples TRBV6-1 to TRBJ2-1, with 7 bases aligning to TRBD2. The CDR3 extends over 15 amino acids. Trimming removed 8 bases from V and 0 bases from J; junction bases left unmatched: 7. Germline V lookup: CDR1 MNHNS, CDR2 SASEGT. The DNA of the CDR3 is TGTGCCAGCGTCGGGGAGGGCAGCTCCTACAATGAGCAGTTCTTC. As protein: CASVGEGSSYNEQFF.

This chain connects TRBV29-1 to TRBJ1-6; TRBD1 aligns across 8 bases. CDR3 length: 13 amino acids. The V segment lost 4 bases and the J segment 9 bases; nucleotides outside the gene matches: 5. CDR1 and CDR2 from the germline V gene are SQVTM and ANQGSEA. The CDR3 bases are TGCAGCGTTGCAGGGGGCGCGGGTTCACCCCTCCACTTT. Amino acids: CSVAGGAGSPLHF.

This clonotype was counted a few times. The V and J genes are TRBV18 and TRBJ2-5; D is undetermined. V lost 3 bases and J lost 2, with 13 bases in between. This CDR3 has 15 amino acids. The germline CDR1 and CDR2 sequences are KGHSH and LQKENI. CDR3 protein: CASSPSRGRQETQYF. DNA for the CDR3: TGTGCCAGCTCACCTTCAAGAGGACGTCAAGAGACCCAGTACTTC.

This clonotype was picked up a small number of times. The chain has TRBV29-1 and TRBJ2-2; no clear D. There are 14 residues in the CDR3. Trimming shortened V by 3 bases and J by 1 base, and 9 bases separated the two germline ends. From germline, CDR1 is SQVTM and CDR2 ANQGSEA. CDR3 in DNA: TGCAGCGTTGAGTACACAGAGAACACCGGGGAGCTGTTTTTT. This codes for CSVEYTENTGELFF.

The chain employs TRBV7-2 and TRBJ2-5; D may match TRBD1 or TRBD2 (6 bases each). The CDR3 sequence is 15 residues long. Between the trimmed V and J ends, which lost 3 bases and 1 base, there was a span of 12 bases. CDR1 is SGHTA and CDR2 is FQGNSA in the germline V gene. This CDR3 is CASSLTWGAQETQYF. The DNA of the CDR3 is TGTGCCAGCAGCTTGACCTGGGGGGCCCAAGAGACCCAGTACTTC.

V and J are TRBV7-3 and TRBJ2-2, with D tentatively TRBD2 (5 bases). The germline V gene has CDR1 SGHTA and CDR2 FQGTGA. V gave up 1 base and J gave up 5 bases, with 14 bases separating them. This CDR3 spans 16 amino acids. CDR3 sequence: CASSLIWGEWTGELFF. DNA for the CDR3: TGTGCCAGCAGCTTAATATGGGGAGAGTGGACCGGGGAGCTGTTTTTT.

In its sample, this clonotype was seen many times. V and J are TRBV12-3 or TRBV12-4 and TRBJ2-5; TRBD1 matches 9 bases. With 6 bases clipped from V and 2 bases from J, the junction kept 7 bases outside the gene matches. The CDR3 length is 15 residues. CDR3 protein: CASSTGTGRQETQYF. CDR3 sequence (DNA): TGTGCCAGCAGCACCGGGACAGGGAGGCAAGAGACCCAGTACTTC.

This chain uses TRBV6-5 with TRBJ2-2; a possible D gene is TRBD1 (5 bases). Germline V lookup: CDR1 MNHEY, CDR2 SVGAGI. Trimming cost V 4 bases and J 4 bases, with 13 bases left between them. The CDR3 has 15 amino acids. The CDR3 sequence is CASSLQARGTGELFF. The CDR3 DNA follows: TGTGCCAGCAGTTTACAGGCCCGAGGCACCGGGGAGCTGTTTTTT.

The chain uses TRBV4-3 and TRBJ2-7; TRBD2 agrees at 10 bases. Germline V gene sequence: CDR1 LGHNA, CDR2 YSLEER. With V trimmed by 1 base and J by 1 base, 4 bases remained unmatched. The CDR3 runs 16 residues. CDR3 protein: CASSQGIAGGSYEQYF. The CDR3 nucleotides are TGCGCCAGCAGCCAAGGTATAGCGGGGGGTTCCTACGAGCAGTACTTC.

The rearrangement joins TRBV6-1 to TRBJ1-4; no reliable D call. The V and J ends lost 9 bases and 7 bases respectively, with 9 bases between them. The CDR3 is made up of 11 amino acids. Germline CDR1 and CDR2: MNHNS and SASEGT. DNA for the CDR3: TGTGCCAGGAGGTGGTGTGAAAAACTGTTTTTT. Translated, it gives CARRWCEKLFF.

The V call is TRBV7-9, the J call TRBJ2-7; D possibly uses TRBD1 or TRBD2 (7 bases each). The V and J ends lost 5 bases and 3 bases respectively, with 14 bases between them. In germline, CDR1 is SEHNR, CDR2 FQNEAQ (reference sequence). The CDR3 has 14 residues. The CDR3 region is CASSGEGAYYEQYF. CDR3 DNA sequence: TGTGCCAGCAGCGGGGAGGGGGCTTACTACGAGCAGTACTTC.

V is TRBV6-2 or TRBV6-3 and J is TRBJ2-5; 10 bases fit TRBD2. Germline V gene lookup returns CDR1 MNHEY and CDR2 SVGEGT. V was clipped by 3 bases and J by 5 bases; unmatched bases: 3. The CDR3 has 14 residues. The CDR3 loop is CASSYSGGMETQYF. The CDR3 nucleotides read TGTGCCAGCAGTTATAGCGGGGGGATGGAGACCCAGTACTTC.